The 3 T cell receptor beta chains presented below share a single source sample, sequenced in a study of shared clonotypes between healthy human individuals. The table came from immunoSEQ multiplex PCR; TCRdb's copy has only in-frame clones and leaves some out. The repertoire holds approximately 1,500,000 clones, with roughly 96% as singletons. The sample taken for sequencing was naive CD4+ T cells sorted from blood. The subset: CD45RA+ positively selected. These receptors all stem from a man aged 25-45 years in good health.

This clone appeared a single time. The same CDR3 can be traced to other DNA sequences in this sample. CDR3: CSARLRETQYF. DNA of the CDR3: TGCAGTGCTAGACTTAGAGAGACCCAGTACTTC. The gene calls are TRBV20-1 and TRBJ2-5; D unresolved. Germline CDR1 is DFQATT and CDR2 is SNEGSKA (reference sequence). CDR3 length: 11 residues. V was cut by 2 bases and J by 4 bases, with 5 bases left in between.

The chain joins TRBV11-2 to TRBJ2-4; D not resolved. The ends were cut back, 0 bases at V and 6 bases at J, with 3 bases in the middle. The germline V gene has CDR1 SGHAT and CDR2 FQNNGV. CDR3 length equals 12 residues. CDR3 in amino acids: CASSLDRNIQYF. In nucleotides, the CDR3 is TGTGCCAGCAGCTTAGACAGAAACATTCAGTACTTC.

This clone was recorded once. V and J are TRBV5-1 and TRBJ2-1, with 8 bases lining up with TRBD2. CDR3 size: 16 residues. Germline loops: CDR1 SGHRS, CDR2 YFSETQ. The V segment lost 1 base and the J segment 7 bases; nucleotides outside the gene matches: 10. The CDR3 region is CASSLRPAGGGNEQFF. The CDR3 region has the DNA TGCGCCAGCAGCTTGAGACCGGCGGGCGGGGGGAATGAGCAGTTCTTC.